This T cell receptor (beta chain) was sequenced in a study of PD-1 blockade in classical Hodgkin lymphoma. Overall study results and limits: Patients newly diagnosed and complete responders had comparable baseline diversity. What caused the repertoire differences, perhaps disease activity or prior therapy, remains undefined.

About this clone itself: The antigen remains undetermined.

There was relapse after autologous stem cell transplantation in every patient, and there was variation in brentuximab vedotin exposure. This CDR3 has 16 amino acids. Germline V gene lookup returns CDR1 MNHNY and CDR2 SVGAGI (reference sequence). Trimming took off 6 bases at V and 7 bases at J, with 22 bases between the two ends. Measured with immunoSEQ multiplex PCR; TCRdb has only the in-frame clones, and not every one. The data contain roughly 62,000 clones, about 91% of them singletons. Specimen: peripheral blood mononuclear cells (PBMCs), collected at baseline. The clonotype was recovered from a human donor with classical Hodgkin lymphoma. The rearrangement joins TRBV6-6 to TRBJ1-3; D is uncertain. The CDR3 sequence is CASRESQAIGVNTIYF. In DNA form, the CDR3 reads TGTGCCAGCAGGGAATCCCAGGCCATCGGGGTCAACACCATATATTTT.